The 5 T cell receptor beta chains listed next were all sequenced from one sample in a study of cytomegalovirus exposure and HLA in healthy donors. Primers for the PCR totalled 60 Vbeta and 13 Jbeta. Produced via immunoSEQ multiplex PCR; TCRdb's table is partial and in-frame only. The repertoire holds about 98,000 clones, with about 83% as singletons. Sequencing input: PBMCs. These receptor sequences come from a man aged 55 to 70 in good health and CMV-seropositive.

This chain connects TRBV19 to TRBJ1-6; D is undetermined. The CDR3 covers 14 residues. Trimming removed 7 bases at V and 8 bases at J, with 15 bases between. Germline CDR1 is LNHDA and CDR2 is SQIVND (reference sequence). CDR3 sequence: CASTRGFGYSPLHF. CDR3 bases: TGTGCCAGTACGCGAGGGTTTGGATATTCACCCCTCCACTTT.

The count of this clone is one. Here the CDR3 reads CASSVWVQASSGANVLTF. The DNA of the CDR3 is TGTGCCAGCAGCGTATGGGTGCAGGCGAGCTCTGGGGCCAACGTCCTGACTTTC. The rearrangement uses TRBV9 and TRBJ2-6; no clear D. Per germline, CDR1 SGDLS and CDR2 YYNGEE. V was clipped by 1 base and J by 0 bases, with 14 bases between them. CDR3 length equals 18 residues.

This clone was observed a single time. This rearrangement joins TRBV6-5 to TRBJ1-2; the D gene is possibly TRBD1 (5 bases). Germline CDR1 and CDR2: MNHEY and SVGAGI. This CDR3 is 14 amino acids long. The V gene lost 1 base and the J gene lost 6 bases, with 12 bases spanning the gap. This CDR3 is CASSYFGGENGYTF. CDR3 DNA sequence: TGTGCCAGCAGTTACTTCGGGGGAGAGAATGGCTACACCTTC.

The rearrangement links TRBV10-3 to TRBJ1-1; D gene uncertain. CDR3 size: 12 residues. Trimming removed 6 bases from V and 4 bases from J, with 9 bases in between. Germline lookup yields CDR1 ENHRY and CDR2 SYGVKD. The CDR3 loop reads CAIRRGGTEAFF. CDR3 nucleotide sequence: TGTGCCATCAGAAGAGGAGGCACTGAAGCTTTCTTT.

The gene calls are TRBV19 and TRBJ1-5; the match to TRBD1 covers 7 bases. The V and J ends lost 7 bases and 2 bases, in that order; junction bases with no gene match: 8. The CDR3 consists of 15 residues. Germline V gene lookup returns CDR1 LNHDA and CDR2 SQIVND (reference sequence). The CDR3 DNA reads TGTGCCAGTATCCGAGGGGGCGCTGGCAATCAGCCCCAGCATTTT. Its protein product is CASIRGGAGNQPQHF.